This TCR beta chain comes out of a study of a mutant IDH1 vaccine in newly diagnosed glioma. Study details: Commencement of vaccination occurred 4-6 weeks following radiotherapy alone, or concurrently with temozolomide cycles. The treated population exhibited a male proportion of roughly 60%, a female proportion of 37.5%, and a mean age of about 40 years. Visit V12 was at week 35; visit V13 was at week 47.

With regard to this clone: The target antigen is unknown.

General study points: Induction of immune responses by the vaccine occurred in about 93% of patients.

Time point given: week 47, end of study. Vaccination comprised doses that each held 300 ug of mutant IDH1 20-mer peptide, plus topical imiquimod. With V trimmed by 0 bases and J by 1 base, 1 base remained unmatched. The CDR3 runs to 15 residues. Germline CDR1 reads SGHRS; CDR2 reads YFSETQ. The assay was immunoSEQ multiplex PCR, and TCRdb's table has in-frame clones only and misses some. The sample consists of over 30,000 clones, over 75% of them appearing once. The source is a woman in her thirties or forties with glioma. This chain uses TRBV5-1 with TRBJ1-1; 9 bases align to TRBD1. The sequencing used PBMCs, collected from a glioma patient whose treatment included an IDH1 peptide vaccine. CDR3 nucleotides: TGCGCCAGCAGCTTGGGGGACAGGGCGAACACTGAAGCTTTCTTT. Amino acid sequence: CASSLGDRANTEAFF.